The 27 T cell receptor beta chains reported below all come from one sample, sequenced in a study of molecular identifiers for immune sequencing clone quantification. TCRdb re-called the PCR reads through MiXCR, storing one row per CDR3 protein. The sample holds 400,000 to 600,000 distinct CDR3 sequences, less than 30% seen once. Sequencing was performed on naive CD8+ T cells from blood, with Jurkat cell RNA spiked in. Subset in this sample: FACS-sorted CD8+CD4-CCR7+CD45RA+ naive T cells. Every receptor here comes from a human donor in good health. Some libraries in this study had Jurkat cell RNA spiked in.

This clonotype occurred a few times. DNA of the CDR3: TGTGCCAGCAGTGCTTCGGGCGATACCGGGGAGCTGTTTTTT. Its protein is CASSASGDTGELFF. The V and J genes are TRBV2 and TRBJ2-2; no clear D gene. CDR1 and CDR2 (germline): SNHLY, FYNNEI. Trimming took off 4 bases at V and 5 bases at J, with 11 bases between the two ends. The CDR3 consists of 14 residues. Using reference TRBV2 and TRBJ2-2 for the parts outside the CDR3, the full variable domain is EPEVTQTPSHQVTQMGQEVILRCVPISNHLYFYWYRQILGQKVEFLVSFYNNEISEKSEIFDDQFSVERPDGSNFTLKIRSTKLEDSAMYFCASSASGDTGELFFGEGSRLTVL.

The CDR3 coding sequence is TGTGCCTGGAGTGTAACAGGCATGAACACTGAAGCTTTCTTT. It encodes CAWSVTGMNTEAFF. The chain recombines TRBV30 with TRBJ1-1; perhaps TRBD1 as D (5 bases). CDR1 is GTSNPN and CDR2 is SVGIG in the germline V gene (reference sequence). V dropped 0 bases and J dropped 0 bases, with 8 bases sitting between them. This CDR3 has 14 residues.

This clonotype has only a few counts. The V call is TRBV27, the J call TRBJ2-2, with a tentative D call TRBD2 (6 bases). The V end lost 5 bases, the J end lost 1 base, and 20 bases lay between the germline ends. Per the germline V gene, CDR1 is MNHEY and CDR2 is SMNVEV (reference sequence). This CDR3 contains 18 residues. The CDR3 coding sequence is TGTGCCAGCAGTCCAGTCGGGGTGCGCGGGGTGAACACCGGGGAGCTGTTTTTT. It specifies CASSPVGVRGVNTGELFF.

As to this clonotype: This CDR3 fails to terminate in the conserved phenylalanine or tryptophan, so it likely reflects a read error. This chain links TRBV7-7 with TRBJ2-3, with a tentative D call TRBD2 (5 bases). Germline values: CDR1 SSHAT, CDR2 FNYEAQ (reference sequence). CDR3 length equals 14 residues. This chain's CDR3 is CASSLAGNTDTQYL. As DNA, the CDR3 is TGTGCTAGCAGCTTAGCCGGGAACACAGATACGCAGTATCTT.

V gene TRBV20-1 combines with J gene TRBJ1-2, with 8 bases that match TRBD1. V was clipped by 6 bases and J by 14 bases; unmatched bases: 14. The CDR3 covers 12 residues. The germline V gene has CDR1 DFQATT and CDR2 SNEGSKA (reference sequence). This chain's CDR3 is CSAEGFQGAGTF. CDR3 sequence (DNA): TGCAGTGCGGAAGGTTTCCAGGGGGCTGGTACCTTC.

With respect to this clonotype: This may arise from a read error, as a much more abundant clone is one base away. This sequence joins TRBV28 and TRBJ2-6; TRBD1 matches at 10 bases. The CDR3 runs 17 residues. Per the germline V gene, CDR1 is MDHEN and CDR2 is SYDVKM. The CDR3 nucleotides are TGTGCCGGCAGTAAATGGACAGGGGGCTCTGGGGCCAACGTCCTGACTTTC. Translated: CAGSKWTGGSGANVLTF.

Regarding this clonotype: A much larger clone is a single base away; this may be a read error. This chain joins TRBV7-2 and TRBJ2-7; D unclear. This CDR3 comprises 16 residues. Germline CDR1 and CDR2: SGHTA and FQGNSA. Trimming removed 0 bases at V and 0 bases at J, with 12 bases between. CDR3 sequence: CASSLAPHSRSYEQYF. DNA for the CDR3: TGTGCCAGCAGCTTAGCGCCTCATTCCCGCTCCTACGAGCAGTACTTC. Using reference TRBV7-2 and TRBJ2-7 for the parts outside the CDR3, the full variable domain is GAGVSQSPSNKVTEKGKDVELRCDPISGHTALYWYRQSLGQGLEFLIYFQGNSAPDKSGLPSDRFSAERTGGSVSTLTIQRTQQEDSAVYLCASSLAPHSRSYEQYFGPGTRLTVT.

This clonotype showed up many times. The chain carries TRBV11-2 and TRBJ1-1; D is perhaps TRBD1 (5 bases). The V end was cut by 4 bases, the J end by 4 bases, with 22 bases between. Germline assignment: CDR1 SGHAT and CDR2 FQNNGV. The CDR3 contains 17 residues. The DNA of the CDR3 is TGTGCCAGCAGCTCGCCTGCCCCGGGGACGAAGGGCACTGAAGCTTTCTTT. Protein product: CASSSPAPGTKGTEAFF.

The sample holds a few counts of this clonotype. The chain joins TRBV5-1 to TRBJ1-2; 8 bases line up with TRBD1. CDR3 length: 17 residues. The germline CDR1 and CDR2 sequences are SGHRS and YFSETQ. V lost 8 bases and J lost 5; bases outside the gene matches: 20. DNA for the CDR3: TGCGCCAGTACGTGGCGTCCGACAGGGGATTTCTCTTATGGCTACACCTTC. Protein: CASTWRPTGDFSYGYTF.

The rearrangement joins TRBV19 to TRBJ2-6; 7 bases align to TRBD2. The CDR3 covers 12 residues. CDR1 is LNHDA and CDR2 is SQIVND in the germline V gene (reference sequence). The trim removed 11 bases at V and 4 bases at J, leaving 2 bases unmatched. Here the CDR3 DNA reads TGTGCCGTGCGGGGGGGGGCCAACGTCCTGACTTTC. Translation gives CAVRGGANVLTF. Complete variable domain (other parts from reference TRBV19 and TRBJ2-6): DGGITQSPKYLFRKEGQNVTLSCEQNLNHDAMYWYRQDPGQGLRLIYYSQIVNDFQKGDIAEGYSVSREKKESFPLTVTSAQKNPTAFYLCAVRGGANVLTFGAGSRLTVL.

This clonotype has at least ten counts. In DNA, the CDR3 is TGTGCCAGCAGTCCGGTCCGGGGGATTCAGCCCCAGCATTTT. Translating it yields CASSPVRGIQPQHF. V usage is TRBV6-2 or TRBV6-3 and J usage is TRBJ1-5; perhaps TRBD1 as D (5 bases). V was shortened by 5 bases and J by 6 bases, with 14 bases between the two germline ends. The CDR3 has 14 amino acids. Germline CDR1 MNHEY, CDR2 SVGEGT.

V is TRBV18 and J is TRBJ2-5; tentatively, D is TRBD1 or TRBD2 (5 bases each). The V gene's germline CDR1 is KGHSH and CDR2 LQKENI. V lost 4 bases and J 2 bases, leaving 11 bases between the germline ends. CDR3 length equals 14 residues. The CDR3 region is CASSQWDGQETQYF. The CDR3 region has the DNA TGTGCCAGCTCACAATGGGACGGTCAAGAGACCCAGTACTTC.

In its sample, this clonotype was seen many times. The CDR3 DNA reads as TGCGCCAGCAGCCAAGACCAGGGGTACTACGAGCAGTACTTC. Amino acid sequence: CASSQDQGYYEQYF. The chain combines TRBV4-3 with TRBJ2-7; maybe TRBD1 (6 bases). The CDR3 length is 14 residues. Trimming took 0 bases from V and 3 from J, leaving 9 bases between them. Germline CDR1 and CDR2: LGHNA and YSLEER.

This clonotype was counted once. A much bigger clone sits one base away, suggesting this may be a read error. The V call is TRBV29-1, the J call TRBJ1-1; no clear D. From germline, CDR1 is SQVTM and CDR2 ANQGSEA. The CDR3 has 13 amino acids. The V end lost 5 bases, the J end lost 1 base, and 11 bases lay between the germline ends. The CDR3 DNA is TGCAGCGTTATCTGCGCAGCGAACACTGAAGCTTTCTTT. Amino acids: CSVICAANTEAFF.

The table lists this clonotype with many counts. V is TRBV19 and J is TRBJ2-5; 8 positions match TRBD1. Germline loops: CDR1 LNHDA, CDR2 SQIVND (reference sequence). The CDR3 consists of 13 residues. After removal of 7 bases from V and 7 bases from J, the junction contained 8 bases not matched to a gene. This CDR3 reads CASTGQGTATQYF. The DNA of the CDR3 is TGTGCCAGTACCGGACAGGGAACGGCGACCCAGTACTTC.

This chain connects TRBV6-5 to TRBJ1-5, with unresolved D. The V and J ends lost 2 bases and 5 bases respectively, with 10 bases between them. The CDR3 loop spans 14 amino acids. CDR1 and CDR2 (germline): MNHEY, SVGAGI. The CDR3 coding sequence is TGTGCCAGCAGTTACAGTACTGGGGATCAGCCCCAGCATTTT. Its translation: CASSYSTGDQPQHF.

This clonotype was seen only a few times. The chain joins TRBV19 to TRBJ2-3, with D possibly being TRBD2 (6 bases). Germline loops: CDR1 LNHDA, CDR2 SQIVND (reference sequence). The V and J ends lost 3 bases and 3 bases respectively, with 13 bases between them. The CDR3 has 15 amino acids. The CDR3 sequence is CASSITSSITDTQYF. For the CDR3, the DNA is TGTGCCAGTAGTATCACTAGCTCAATTACAGATACGCAGTATTTT. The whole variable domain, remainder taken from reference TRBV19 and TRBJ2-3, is DGGITQSPKYLFRKEGQNVTLSCEQNLNHDAMYWYRQDPGQGLRLIYYSQIVNDFQKGDIAEGYSVSREKKESFPLTVTSAQKNPTAFYLCASSITSSITDTQYFGPGTRLTVL.

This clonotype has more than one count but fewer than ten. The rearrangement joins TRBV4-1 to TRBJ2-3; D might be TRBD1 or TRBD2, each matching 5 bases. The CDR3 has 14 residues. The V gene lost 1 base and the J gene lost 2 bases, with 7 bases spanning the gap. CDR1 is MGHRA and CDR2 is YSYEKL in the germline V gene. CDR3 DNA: TGCGCCAGCAGCCAAGTGGGGACCACAGATACGCAGTATTTT. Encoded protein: CASSQVGTTDTQYF.

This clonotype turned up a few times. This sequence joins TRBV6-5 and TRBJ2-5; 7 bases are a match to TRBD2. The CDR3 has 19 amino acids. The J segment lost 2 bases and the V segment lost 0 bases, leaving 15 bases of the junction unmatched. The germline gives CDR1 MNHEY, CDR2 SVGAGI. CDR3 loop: CASSYSIFTSDQPQETQYF. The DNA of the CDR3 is TGTGCCAGCAGTTACTCTATTTTCACTAGCGATCAACCACAAGAGACCCAGTACTTC.

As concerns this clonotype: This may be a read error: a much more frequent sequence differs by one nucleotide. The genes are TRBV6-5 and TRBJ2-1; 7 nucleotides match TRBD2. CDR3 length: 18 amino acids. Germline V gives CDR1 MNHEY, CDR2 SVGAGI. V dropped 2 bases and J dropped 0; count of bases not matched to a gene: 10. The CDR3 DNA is TGTGCCAGCAGTTACGCTTCACCTGGCGGGAGCTCCTACAATGAGCAGTTCTTC. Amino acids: CASSYASPGGSSYNEQFF.

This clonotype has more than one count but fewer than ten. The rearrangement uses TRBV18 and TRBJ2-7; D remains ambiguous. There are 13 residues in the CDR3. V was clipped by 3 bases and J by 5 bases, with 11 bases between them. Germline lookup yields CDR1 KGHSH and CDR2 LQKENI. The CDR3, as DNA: TGTGCCAGCTCACCTTTACTCGGCAACGAGCAGTACTTC. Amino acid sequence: CASSPLLGNEQYF. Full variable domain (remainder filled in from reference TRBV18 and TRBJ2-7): NAGVMQNPRHLVRRRGQEARLRCSPMKGHSHVYWYRQLPEEGLKFMVYLQKENIIDESGMPKERFSAEFPKEGPSILRIQQVVRGDSAAYFCASSPLLGNEQYFGPGTRLTVT.

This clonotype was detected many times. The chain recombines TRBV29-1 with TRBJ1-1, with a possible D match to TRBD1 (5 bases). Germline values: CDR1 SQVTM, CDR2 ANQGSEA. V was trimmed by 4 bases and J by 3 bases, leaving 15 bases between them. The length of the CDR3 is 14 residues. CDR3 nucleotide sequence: TGCAGCGTTGCGGGGGGGTATACGGACACTGAAGCTTTCTTT. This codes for CSVAGGYTDTEAFF.

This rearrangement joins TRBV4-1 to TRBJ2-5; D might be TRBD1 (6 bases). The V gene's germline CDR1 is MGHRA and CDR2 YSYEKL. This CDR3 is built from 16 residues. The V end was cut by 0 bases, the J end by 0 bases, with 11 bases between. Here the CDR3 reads CASSQEDSSYQETQYF. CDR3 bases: TGCGCCAGCAGCCAAGAGGACAGCAGCTACCAAGAGACCCAGTACTTC.

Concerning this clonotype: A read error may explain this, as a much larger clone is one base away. For the CDR3, the DNA is TGTGCCAGCAGCTTGGGGACAGGGGGTAGAGATATGCAGTATTTT. Its translation is CASSLGTGGRDMQYF. This chain connects TRBV5-8 to TRBJ2-3; 10 nucleotides align to TRBD1. From germline, CDR1 is SGHTS and CDR2 YDEGEE. This CDR3 region has 15 residues.

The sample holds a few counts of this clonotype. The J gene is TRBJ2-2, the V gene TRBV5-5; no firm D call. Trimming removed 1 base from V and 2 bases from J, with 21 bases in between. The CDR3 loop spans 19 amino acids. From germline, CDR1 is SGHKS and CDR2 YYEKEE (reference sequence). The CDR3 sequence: CASSLYLVSAQTNTGELFF. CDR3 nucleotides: TGTGCCAGCAGCTTGTATCTTGTTTCGGCACAGACCAACACCGGGGAGCTGTTTTTT.

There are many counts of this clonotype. In DNA, the CDR3 is TGTGCCAGCAGTTGGGCCCAAGCCTCGGACGAGCAGTACTTC. Encoded protein: CASSWAQASDEQYF. This chain links TRBV27 with TRBJ2-7; D is undetermined. The length of the CDR3 is 14 residues. The V gene lost 4 bases and the J gene lost 5 bases, with 15 bases spanning the gap. The germline CDR1 and CDR2 sequences are MNHEY and SMNVEV (reference sequence).

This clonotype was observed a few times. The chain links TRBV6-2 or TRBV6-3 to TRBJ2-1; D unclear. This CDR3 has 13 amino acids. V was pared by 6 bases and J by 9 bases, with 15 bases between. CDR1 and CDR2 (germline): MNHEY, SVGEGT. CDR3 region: CASSSQDAFEQFF. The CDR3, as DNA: TGTGCCAGCAGCTCGCAAGACGCGTTTGAGCAGTTCTTC.